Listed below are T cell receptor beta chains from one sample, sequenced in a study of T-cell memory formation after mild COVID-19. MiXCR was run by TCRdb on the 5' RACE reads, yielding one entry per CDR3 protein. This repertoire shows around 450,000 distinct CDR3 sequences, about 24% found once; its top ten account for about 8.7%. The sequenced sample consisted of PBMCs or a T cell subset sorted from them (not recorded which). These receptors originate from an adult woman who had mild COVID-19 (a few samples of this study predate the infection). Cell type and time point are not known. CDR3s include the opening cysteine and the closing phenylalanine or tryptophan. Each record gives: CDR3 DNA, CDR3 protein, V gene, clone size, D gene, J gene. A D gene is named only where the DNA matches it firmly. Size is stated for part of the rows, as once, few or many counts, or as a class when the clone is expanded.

CDR3 DNA: TGTGCCAGCAGCTTAGTTACAGGGACTGAAGCTTTCTTT
CDR3 protein: CASSLVTGTEAFF
V gene: TRBV7-2
clone size: few
D gene: .
J gene: TRBJ1-1

CDR3 DNA: TGTGCCATCAGTCGTGAGAACTTACTGCGGGGGGGCACCGGGGAGCTGTTTTTT
CDR3 protein: CAISRENLLRGGTGELFF
V gene: TRBV10-3
clone size: .
D gene: TRBD2
J gene: TRBJ2-2

CDR3 DNA: TGTGCCTGGGGAAGACAGTATAATTCACCCCTCCACTTT
CDR3 protein: CAWGRQYNSPLHF
V gene: TRBV30
clone size: few
D gene: .
J gene: TRBJ1-6

CDR3 DNA: TGTGCCAGCAGCTCCCGGACTAGCGGGAGGGCGGAGACCCAGTACTTC
CDR3 protein: CASSSRTSGRAETQYF
V gene: TRBV7-2
clone size: few
D gene: TRBD2
J gene: TRBJ2-5

CDR3 DNA: TGTGCCAGCAGCTTAGCCAGGGTTGTTGCCTATGGCTACACCTTC
CDR3 protein: CASSLARVVAYGYTF
V gene: TRBV7-8
clone size: .
D gene: .
J gene: TRBJ1-2

CDR3 DNA: TGTGCCAGCAGCTCCGGACATTGGAACACCGGGGAGCTGTTTTTT
CDR3 protein: CASSSGHWNTGELFF
V gene: TRBV7-9
clone size: few
D gene: .
J gene: TRBJ2-2

CDR3 DNA: TGTGCCAGCAGCCAAAGCGGGGTGTTCCAAGAGACCCAGTACTTC
CDR3 protein: CASSQSGVFQETQYF
V gene: TRBV14
clone size: few
D gene: TRBD2
J gene: TRBJ2-5

CDR3 DNA: TGTGCCAGCAGCTTCTTTGGGGTAAGGGACGCGGACACTGAAGCTTTCTTT
CDR3 protein: CASSFFGVRDADTEAFF
V gene: TRBV11-2
clone size: .
D gene: .
J gene: TRBJ1-1

CDR3 DNA: TGTGCCAGCAGCTTAATCCCAGGCAGGGGGACAGATACGCAGTATTTT
CDR3 protein: CASSLIPGRGTDTQYF
V gene: TRBV11-3
clone size: few
D gene: TRBD1
J gene: TRBJ2-3

CDR3 DNA: TGCAGTGCGAATCGGGGGGGAAACTCCTACAATGAGCAGTTCTTC
CDR3 protein: CSANRGGNSYNEQFF
V gene: TRBV20-1
clone size: .
D gene: TRBD2
J gene: TRBJ2-1

CDR3 DNA: TGTGCCAGCAGTATGGGGCAGGGTAACGCTTTCTTT
CDR3 protein: CASSMGQGNAFF
V gene: TRBV5-4
clone size: .
D gene: .
J gene: TRBJ1-1

CDR3 DNA: TGTGCCAGCAGCTTCGAGCGGACCGTGAACTTTGGCAATCAGCCCCAGCATTTT
CDR3 protein: CASSFERTVNFGNQPQHF
V gene: TRBV7-7
clone size: few
D gene: .
J gene: TRBJ1-5

CDR3 DNA: TGTGCCAGCAGCTTATGGGGGGAGAGCACAGATACGCAGTATTTT
CDR3 protein: CASSLWGESTDTQYF
V gene: TRBV7-9
clone size: few
D gene: .
J gene: TRBJ2-3